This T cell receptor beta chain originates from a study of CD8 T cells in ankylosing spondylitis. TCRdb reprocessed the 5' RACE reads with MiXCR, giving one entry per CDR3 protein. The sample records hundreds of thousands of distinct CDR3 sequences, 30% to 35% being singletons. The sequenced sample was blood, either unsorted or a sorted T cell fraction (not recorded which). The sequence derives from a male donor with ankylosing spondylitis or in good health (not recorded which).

The CDR3 spells CASSPLQGTHGYTF. The CDR3 nucleotides read TGTGCCAGCTCACCGCTACAAGGGACTCATGGCTACACCTTC. V and J are TRBV18 and TRBJ1-2; a possible D gene is TRBD1 (5 bases). Germline V gives CDR1 KGHSH, CDR2 LQKENI. The V end was cut by 3 bases, the J end by 6 bases, with 14 bases between. The CDR3 spans 14 residues.